The source of this T cell receptor beta chain is a study of T cells in Graves' hyperthyroidism and ophthalmopathy. Absence of ophthalmopathy progression within 18 months defined stable Graves' hyperthyroidism. Subjects aged 18 to 65 presented with newly diagnosed hyperthyroidism of less than 2 months' duration. Each diagnosis was grounded in clinical symptoms, serum thyroxine and TRAb, thyroid ultrasound, and orbital computed tomography. Amplification of TCR beta CDR3 regions was performed using RNA transcripts as template. The primer set for the first-round RT-PCR of the TCR CDR3 was HTBI. TCRdb called the multiplex PCR reads again in MiXCR, with one record for every CDR3 protein. Among about 400,000 distinct CDR3 sequences listed, 14% to 15% were seen once. The CDR3 has 14 residues. Germline V gene data show CDR1 as LNHDA and CDR2 as SQIVND (reference sequence). V was shortened by 2 bases and J by 0 bases, with 6 bases between the two germline ends.

Sequenced sample: blood. This TCR derives from a woman aged 30 to 39 with Graves' hyperthyroidism. The chain combines TRBV19 with TRBJ2-3; D gene unclear. CDR3 in amino acids: CASSITLSTDTQYF. DNA of the CDR3: TGTGCCAGTAGTATAACCCTTAGCACAGATACGCAGTATTTT. The variable domain in full, with the rest retrieved from reference TRBV19 and TRBJ2-3, is DGGITQSPKYLFRKEGQNVTLSCEQNLNHDAMYWYRQDPGQGLRLIYYSQIVNDFQKGDIAEGYSVSREKKESFPLTVTSAQKNPTAFYLCASSITLSTDTQYFGPGTRLTVL.